Described below is a single T cell receptor (beta chain) sequence and its context. CDR1 is ENHRY and CDR2 is SYGVKD in the germline V gene. The CDR3 totals 12 residues. V lost 6 bases to trimming and J lost 5 bases, with 7 bases between them. This sample is drawn from a study of blood T cell repertoires in COVID-19. As for the study in general: Material from acute and convalescent COVID-19 was sourced from the United States, Italy and Spain. From T cells, B-cell-depleted T cells, or PBMCs came the material, which was cDNA or gDNA.

Original methodology: Amplification of reference gene primers was used by the study to estimate nucleated cell counts. Only in-frame clones appear in the TCRdb table, and some are missing; sequencing was by immunoSEQ multiplex PCR. The V and J calls and clone size come from that table; D and trimming were worked out from the DNA. The sample contains over 100,000 clones, roughly 82% of which appear only once. Sequenced: peripheral blood. The source is a human donor in a cohort sampled during active COVID-19. The chain links TRBV10-3 to TRBJ2-2; no reliable D call. For the CDR3, the DNA is TGTGCCATCAGGAGTTTGACCGGGGAGCTGTTTTTT. Its translation: CAIRSLTGELFF.